This TCR beta chain was captured by sequencing in a study of T cell responses to AZD1222 COVID-19 vaccine. The study's findings and limits: A rise in Spike-specific TCR breadth and depth followed two AZD1222 doses. It was only after the peak T cell response that any repertoires were sampled. Distributed over spike, vaccine-associated CD4 TCRs predominated at 160-218 and 743-854.

As to this clone: No antigen is known for it.

TCRdb's table, derived via immunoSEQ multiplex PCR, lists solely in-frame clones and lacks some. This sample yields 140,000 or so clones, of which 92% are seen a single time; roughly 3.9% belongs to the top ten. This TCR was sampled from an adult who received the AZD1222 COVID-19 vaccine. Specimen: peripheral blood, collected 28 days after the second AZD1222 dose.

The CDR3 DNA is TGTGCCAGTAGCCCAGGAAACTATGGCTACACCTTC. This codes for CASSPGNYGYTF. The genes are TRBV19 and TRBJ1-2; D remains unclear. Germline assignment: CDR1 LNHDA and CDR2 SQIVND (reference sequence). The ends were cut back, 6 bases at V and 2 bases at J, with 7 bases in the middle. The CDR3 has 12 residues.